This T cell receptor (beta chain) is drawn from a study of glioma-infiltrating T cells. Study results and caveats: Very few CDR3 sequences were shared between tissue and blood.

Amplification of TCR alpha and beta CDR3 regions from RNA used iRepertoire nested multiplex PCR. TCRdb fed the multiplex PCR reads into MiXCR, producing one record per CDR3 protein. The sample lists approximately 90,000 distinct CDR3 sequences, less than 30% occurring once. Trimming stripped 6 bases from V and 2 bases from J, with 8 bases between. Germline-derived CDR1 and CDR2 are LNHDA and SQIVND (reference sequence). The CDR3 length is 12 residues. This clonotype showed up just a few times. The antigen is not known. The chain couples TRBV19 to TRBJ2-7; D gene unclear. The source material was glioma tissue, nonneoplastic brain tissue, or PBMCs (not recorded which). The source of this sequence is a human donor with low-grade glioma or glioblastoma, undergoing nonglioma brain surgery, or in good health (not recorded which). The CDR3 is CASSTFTYEQYF. In DNA form, the CDR3 reads TGTGCCAGTAGCACTTTCACCTACGAGCAGTACTTC.